This T cell receptor beta chain came from a study of monozygotic twins with inflammatory bowel disease. Phlebotomy per donor yielded a single 2.5 ml blood sample. Following a re-call of the 5' RACE reads, TCRdb has one entry per CDR3 protein and lacks DNA. This table holds over 110,000 distinct CDR3 sequences. Germline loops: CDR1 MNHNY, CDR2 SVGAGI (reference sequence). There are 14 residues in the CDR3. Broader study findings: The authors could not tell different T cell subtypes apart. Clonotype sharing was lower in IBD patients than healthy twins, most markedly with disease activity. The inverse Simpson measure of TCRbeta diversity was lower in IBD patients than in healthy co-twins.

Remarks on this clonotype: Its antigen is not identified.

The sequenced sample was blood. This sequence joins TRBV6-6 and TRBJ1-5. The sequence came from a human donor with ulcerative colitis or Crohn's disease, or a healthy co-twin of an affected twin (not recorded which). This chain's CDR3 is CASSYSGEDQPQHF.